A single sample is the source of the 5 T cell receptor beta chains below, sequenced in a study of T cells after yellow fever vaccination. Via MiXCR, TCRdb re-called the 5' RACE reads, giving one row per CDR3 protein. The sample lists hundreds of thousands of distinct CDR3 sequences, 9.5% to 13% occurring once. The sample in question was PBMCs, obtained on the day of the first yellow fever vaccination. The receptors originated from a man aged 18 to 30 who received the YFV17D yellow fever vaccine.

The V and J genes are TRBV11-3 and TRBJ2-6, with D tentatively TRBD1 or TRBD2 (5 bases each). Trimming took off 5 bases at V and 0 bases at J, with 8 bases between the two ends. Germline CDR1 and CDR2: SGHNT and YENEEA. The CDR3 covers 15 residues. The CDR3 DNA reads as TGTGCCAGCAGCCCCGGGGCCTCTGGGGCCAACGTCCTGACTTTC. This sequence encodes CASSPGASGANVLTF.

This rearrangement joins TRBV12-3 or TRBV12-4 to TRBJ2-7, with a possible D match to TRBD2 (6 bases). The CDR3 consists of 14 residues. V shed 5 bases and J shed 7 bases, with 18 bases lying between them. DNA for the CDR3: TGTGCCAGCAGTCTAGGCTGGGCTCGGGGGGAGCAGTACTTC. It specifies CASSLGWARGEQYF.

This rearrangement joins TRBV9 to TRBJ2-3, with D possibly being TRBD1 (6 bases). CDR3 size: 15 residues. Germline V gives CDR1 SGDLS, CDR2 YYNGEE. Trimming took off 3 bases at V and 1 base at J, with 12 bases between the two ends. The CDR3 bases are TGTGCCAGCAGCGCCCGTGAGGGGGGCACAGATACGCAGTATTTT. It specifies CASSAREGGTDTQYF.

The sample holds a few counts of this clonotype. V gene TRBV7-9 combines with J gene TRBJ1-1, with TRBD1 identical over 10 bases. CDR3 length equals 15 residues. V was pared by 3 bases and J by 4 bases, with 5 bases of the junction left unmatched. CDR1 and CDR2 (germline): SEHNR, FQNEAQ (reference sequence). The CDR3 coding sequence is TGTGCCAGCAGCTTCGGGGACAGGGGCCTCACTGAAGCTTTCTTT. Protein sequence: CASSFGDRGLTEAFF.

Only a few counts were recorded for this clonotype. The chain links TRBV12-3 or TRBV12-4 to TRBJ1-6; D remains ambiguous. Trimming cost V 3 bases and J 0 bases, with 9 bases left between them. This CDR3 comprises 16 residues. DNA for the CDR3: TGTGCCAGCAGTTTGAGGGCGCTCTCCTATAATTCACCCCTCCACTTT. Translated, it gives CASSLRALSYNSPLHF.